Given below is one T cell receptor (beta chain) in context. Its target is unknown. The time point denotes: peripheral blood 6 weeks after treatment start. This sample is drawn from a study of PD-L1 blockade in urothelial cancer. Study at large: Atezolizumab 1,200 mg was given intravenously every 3 weeks, starting 2014. At 3 weeks (second dose) and 6 weeks after starting treatment, blood was analyzed.

The study, taken as a whole, reports: More expansion of tumor-associated blood clones, seen at 3 weeks, marked durable-benefit patients.

Data came from immunoSEQ multiplex PCR; TCRdb stores just in-frame clones and leaves some out. The sample shows approximately 120,000 clones, more than 70% of them seen only once. The V gene lost 2 bases and the J gene lost 5 bases, with 12 bases spanning the gap. Germline values: CDR1 GTSNPN, CDR2 SVGIG (reference sequence). The length of the CDR3 is 13 residues. V usage is TRBV30 and J usage is TRBJ1-1; D is uncertain. The receptor was isolated from a man aged 50-60 years with urothelial cancer. This specimen consisted of PBMCs, obtained around atezolizumab (anti-PD-L1) treatment. The CDR3 nucleotides are TGTGCCTGGAGTCCACAGCCCCGGACTGAAGCTTTCTTT. It encodes CAWSPQPRTEAFF.